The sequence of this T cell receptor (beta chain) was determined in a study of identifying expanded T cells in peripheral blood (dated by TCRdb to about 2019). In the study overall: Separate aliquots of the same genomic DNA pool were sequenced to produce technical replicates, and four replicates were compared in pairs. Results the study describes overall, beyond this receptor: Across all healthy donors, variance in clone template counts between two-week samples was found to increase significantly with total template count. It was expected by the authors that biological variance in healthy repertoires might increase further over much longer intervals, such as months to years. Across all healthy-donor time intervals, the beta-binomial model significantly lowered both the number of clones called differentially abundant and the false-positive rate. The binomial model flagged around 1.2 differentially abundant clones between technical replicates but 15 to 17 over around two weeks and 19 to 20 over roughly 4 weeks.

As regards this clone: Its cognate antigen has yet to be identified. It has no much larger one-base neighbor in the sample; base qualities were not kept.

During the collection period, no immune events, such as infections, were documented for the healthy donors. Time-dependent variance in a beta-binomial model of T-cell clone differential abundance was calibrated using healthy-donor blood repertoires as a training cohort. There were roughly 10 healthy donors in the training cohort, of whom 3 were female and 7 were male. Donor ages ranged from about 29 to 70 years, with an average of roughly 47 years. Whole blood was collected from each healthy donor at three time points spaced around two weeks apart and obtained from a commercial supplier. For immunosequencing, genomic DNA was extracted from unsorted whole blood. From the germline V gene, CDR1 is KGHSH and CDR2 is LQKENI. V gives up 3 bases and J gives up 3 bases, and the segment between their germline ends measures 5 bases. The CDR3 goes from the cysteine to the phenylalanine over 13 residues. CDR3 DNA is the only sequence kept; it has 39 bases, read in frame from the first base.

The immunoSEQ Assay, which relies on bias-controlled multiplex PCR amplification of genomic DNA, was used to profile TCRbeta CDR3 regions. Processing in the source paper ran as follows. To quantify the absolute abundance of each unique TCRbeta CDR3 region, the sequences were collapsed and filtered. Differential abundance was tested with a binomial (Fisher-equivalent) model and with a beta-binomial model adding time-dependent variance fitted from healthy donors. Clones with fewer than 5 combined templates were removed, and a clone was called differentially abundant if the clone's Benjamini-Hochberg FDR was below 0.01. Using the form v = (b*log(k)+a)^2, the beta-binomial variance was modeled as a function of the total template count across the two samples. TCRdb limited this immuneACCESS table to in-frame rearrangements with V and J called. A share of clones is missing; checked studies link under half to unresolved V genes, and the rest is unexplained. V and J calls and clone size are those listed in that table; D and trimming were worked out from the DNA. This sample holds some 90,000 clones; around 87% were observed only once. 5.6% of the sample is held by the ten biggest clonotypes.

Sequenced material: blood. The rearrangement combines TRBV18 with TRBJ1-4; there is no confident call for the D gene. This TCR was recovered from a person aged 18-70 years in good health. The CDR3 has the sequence CASSPVSNEKLFF. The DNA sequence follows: TGTGCCAGCTCACCTGTGTCTAATGAAAAACTGTTTTTT.